This entry features one TCR beta chain sequence. This sample was taken from a study of control samples from healthy donors and cancer patients. Sequencing used immunoSEQ multiplex PCR; TCRdb keeps in-frame clones, though not all of them. Altogether about 230,000 clones are present, more than 65% being singletons, with the ten largest covering about an eighth. V was clipped by 4 bases and J by 9 bases, with 11 bases between them. Germline-derived CDR1 and CDR2 are SGDLS and YYNGEE. The CDR3 sequence is 13 residues long. The receptor comes from a woman aged 55-75 years with lung cancer. The material sequenced was PBMCs. This chain uses TRBV9 with TRBJ1-6; D is undetermined. CDR3 coding DNA: TGTGCCAGCAGCCCGGAGGGTAGTTCACCCCTCCACTTT. Translated, it gives CASSPEGSSPLHF. The full variable domain, its missing parts supplied by reference TRBV9 and TRBJ1-6, is DSGVTQTPKHLITATGQRVTLRCSPRSGDLSVYWYQQSLDQGLQFLIQYYNGEERAKGNILERFSAQQFPDLHSELNLSSLELGDSALYFCASSPEGSSPLHFGNGTRLTVT.